This T cell receptor (beta chain) stems from a study of T cell responses to AZD1222 COVID-19 vaccine. Findings and limits, study-wide: Spike-spanning, vaccine-associated CD4 TCRs were dominant at 160-218 and 743-854.

A word on this clone: Its matching antigen is unknown.

Germline V gene sequence: CDR1 MDHEN, CDR2 SYDVKM. CDR3 size: 15 residues. V shed 5 bases and J shed 2 bases, with 13 bases lying between them. Clones were read by immunoSEQ multiplex PCR, and TCRdb kept only the in-frame ones, dropping some. Of fewer than 130,000 clones in the sample, 70% to 90% were seen once. The sequence derives from an adult who received the AZD1222 COVID-19 vaccine. The V and J genes are TRBV28 and TRBJ1-5, with D perhaps TRBD1 (5 bases). Material: peripheral blood, obtained 28 days after the second AZD1222 dose. In DNA form, the CDR3 reads TGTGCCAGCAGTAAAGGGACCGCGGGCAATCAGCCCCAGCATTTT. As protein: CASSKGTAGNQPQHF.